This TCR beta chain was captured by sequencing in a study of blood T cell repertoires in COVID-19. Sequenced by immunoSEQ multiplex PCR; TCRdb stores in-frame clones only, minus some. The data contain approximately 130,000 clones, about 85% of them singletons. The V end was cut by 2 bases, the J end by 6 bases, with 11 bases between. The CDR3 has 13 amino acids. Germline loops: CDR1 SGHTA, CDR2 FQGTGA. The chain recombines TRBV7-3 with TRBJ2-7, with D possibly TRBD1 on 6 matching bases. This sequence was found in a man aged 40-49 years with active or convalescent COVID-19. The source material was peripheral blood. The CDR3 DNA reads TGTGCCAGCAGCTTATCTGCAGGGGCCGAGCAGTACTTC. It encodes CASSLSAGAEQYF. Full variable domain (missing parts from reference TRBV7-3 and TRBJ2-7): GAGVSQTPSNKVTEKGKYVELRCDPISGHTALYWYRQSLGQGPEFLIYFQGTGAADDSGLPNDRFFAVRPEGSVSTLKIQRTERGDSAVYLCASSLSAGAEQYFGPGTRLTVT.